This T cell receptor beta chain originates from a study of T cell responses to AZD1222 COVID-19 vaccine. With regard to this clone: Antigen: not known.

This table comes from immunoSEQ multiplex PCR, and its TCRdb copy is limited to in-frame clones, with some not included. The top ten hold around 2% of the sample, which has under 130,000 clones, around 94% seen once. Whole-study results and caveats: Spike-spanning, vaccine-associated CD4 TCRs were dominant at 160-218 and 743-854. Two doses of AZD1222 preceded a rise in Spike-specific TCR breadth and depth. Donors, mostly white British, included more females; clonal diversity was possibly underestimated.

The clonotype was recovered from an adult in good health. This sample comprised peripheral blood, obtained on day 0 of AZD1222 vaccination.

The CDR3 coding sequence is TGTGCCAGCAGGCGACTAGCGGACTCCTCCTACAATGAGCAGTTCTTC. This sequence encodes CASRRLADSSYNEQFF. The J gene is TRBJ2-1, the V gene TRBV28; 9 nucleotides align to TRBD2. The length of the CDR3 is 16 residues. Per germline, CDR1 MDHEN and CDR2 SYDVKM. The V and J ends lost 6 bases and 0 bases, in that order; junction bases with no gene match: 6.